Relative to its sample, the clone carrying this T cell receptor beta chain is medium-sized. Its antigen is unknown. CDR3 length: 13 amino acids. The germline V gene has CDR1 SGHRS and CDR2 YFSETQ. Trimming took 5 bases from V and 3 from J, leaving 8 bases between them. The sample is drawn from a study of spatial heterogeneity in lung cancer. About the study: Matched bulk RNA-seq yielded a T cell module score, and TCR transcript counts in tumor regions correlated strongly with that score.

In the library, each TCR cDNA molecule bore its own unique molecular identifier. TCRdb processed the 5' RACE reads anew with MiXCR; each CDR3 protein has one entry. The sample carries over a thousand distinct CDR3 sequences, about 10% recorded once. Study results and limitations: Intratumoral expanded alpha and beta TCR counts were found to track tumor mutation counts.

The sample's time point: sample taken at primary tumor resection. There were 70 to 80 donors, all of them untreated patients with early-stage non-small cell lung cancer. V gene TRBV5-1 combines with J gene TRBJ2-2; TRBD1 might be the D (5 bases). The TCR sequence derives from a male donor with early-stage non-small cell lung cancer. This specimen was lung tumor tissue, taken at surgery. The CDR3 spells CASRKGDTGELFF. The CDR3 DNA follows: TGCGCCAGCAGGAAAGGGGACACCGGGGAGCTGTTTTTT.